This TCR beta chain comes out of a study of blood T cell repertoires in COVID-19. About the study: COVID-19 samples collected from the United States, Italy and Spain covered acute and convalescent phases. T cells, B-cell-depleted T cells, or PBMCs supplied cDNA or gDNA.

The CDR3 consists of 15 residues. The V gene's germline CDR1 is SNHLY and CDR2 FYNNEI. The V end lost 2 bases, the J end lost 2 bases, and 13 bases lay between the germline ends. The table came from immunoSEQ multiplex PCR; TCRdb's copy has only in-frame clones and leaves some out. The sample lists about 150,000 clones, roughly 84% occurring once. The clonotype originates from a man aged 18-30 years with active or convalescent COVID-19. The chain combines TRBV2 with TRBJ2-7; D might be TRBD2 (5 bases). Sample: peripheral blood. CDR3 loop: CASSEMSSEAYEQYF. The CDR3, as DNA: TGTGCCAGCAGTGAAATGAGTAGCGAAGCCTACGAGCAGTACTTC.